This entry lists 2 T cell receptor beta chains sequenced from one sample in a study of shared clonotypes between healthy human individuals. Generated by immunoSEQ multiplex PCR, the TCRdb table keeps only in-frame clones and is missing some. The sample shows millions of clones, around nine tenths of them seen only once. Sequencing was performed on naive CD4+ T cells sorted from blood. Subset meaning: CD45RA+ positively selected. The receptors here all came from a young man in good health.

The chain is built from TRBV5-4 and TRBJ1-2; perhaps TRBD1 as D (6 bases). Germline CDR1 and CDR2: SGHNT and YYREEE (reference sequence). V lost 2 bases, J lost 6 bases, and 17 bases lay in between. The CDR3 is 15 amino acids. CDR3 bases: TGTGCCAGCAGCTTAGGTGGATTACAGGGCGATGGCTACACCTTC. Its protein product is CASSLGGLQGDGYTF.

Written as DNA, the CDR3 is TGTGCCAGCAGACGTGGGGACTTCTCTGGAAACACCATATATTTT. Translated: CASRRGDFSGNTIYF. This rearrangement joins TRBV6-5 to TRBJ1-3; possibly TRBD1 for D (5 bases). V lost 6 bases and J 0 bases, leaving 12 bases between the germline ends. This CDR3 has 15 amino acids. Germline lookup yields CDR1 MNHEY and CDR2 SVGAGI.